This TCR beta chain is drawn from a study of cytomegalovirus exposure and HLA in healthy donors. Study-wide context: Early released data had tens of millions of unique TCRs, all coming from HLA-typed donors. Study observations and caveats: Later analysis associated a missense DCLRE1C variant with TCR beta V- and J-gene trimming. Some segments of the V type, notably TRBV6-2 and TRBV6-3, were excluded as indistinguishable.

With respect to this clone: Its antigen is as yet unknown.

CDR1 is SNHLY and CDR2 is FYNNEI in the germline V gene. The CDR3 spans 13 residues. The V segment lost 3 bases and the J segment 3 bases; nucleotides outside the gene matches: 1. PCR employed 60 Vbeta and 13 Jbeta primers. Libraries were prepared by immunoSEQ multiplex PCR; TCRdb keeps only in-frame clonotypes and omits some of them. The sample lists 100,000 to 150,000 clones; 77% were seen once. Source material: PBMCs. The chain carries TRBV2 and TRBJ1-1; TRBD1 matches 7 bases. The source of this sequence is a middle-aged woman in good health and CMV-seropositive. CDR3 sequence reads: CASSDRGDTEAFF. CDR3 nucleotides: TGTGCCAGCAGTGACAGGGGGGACACTGAAGCTTTCTTT.